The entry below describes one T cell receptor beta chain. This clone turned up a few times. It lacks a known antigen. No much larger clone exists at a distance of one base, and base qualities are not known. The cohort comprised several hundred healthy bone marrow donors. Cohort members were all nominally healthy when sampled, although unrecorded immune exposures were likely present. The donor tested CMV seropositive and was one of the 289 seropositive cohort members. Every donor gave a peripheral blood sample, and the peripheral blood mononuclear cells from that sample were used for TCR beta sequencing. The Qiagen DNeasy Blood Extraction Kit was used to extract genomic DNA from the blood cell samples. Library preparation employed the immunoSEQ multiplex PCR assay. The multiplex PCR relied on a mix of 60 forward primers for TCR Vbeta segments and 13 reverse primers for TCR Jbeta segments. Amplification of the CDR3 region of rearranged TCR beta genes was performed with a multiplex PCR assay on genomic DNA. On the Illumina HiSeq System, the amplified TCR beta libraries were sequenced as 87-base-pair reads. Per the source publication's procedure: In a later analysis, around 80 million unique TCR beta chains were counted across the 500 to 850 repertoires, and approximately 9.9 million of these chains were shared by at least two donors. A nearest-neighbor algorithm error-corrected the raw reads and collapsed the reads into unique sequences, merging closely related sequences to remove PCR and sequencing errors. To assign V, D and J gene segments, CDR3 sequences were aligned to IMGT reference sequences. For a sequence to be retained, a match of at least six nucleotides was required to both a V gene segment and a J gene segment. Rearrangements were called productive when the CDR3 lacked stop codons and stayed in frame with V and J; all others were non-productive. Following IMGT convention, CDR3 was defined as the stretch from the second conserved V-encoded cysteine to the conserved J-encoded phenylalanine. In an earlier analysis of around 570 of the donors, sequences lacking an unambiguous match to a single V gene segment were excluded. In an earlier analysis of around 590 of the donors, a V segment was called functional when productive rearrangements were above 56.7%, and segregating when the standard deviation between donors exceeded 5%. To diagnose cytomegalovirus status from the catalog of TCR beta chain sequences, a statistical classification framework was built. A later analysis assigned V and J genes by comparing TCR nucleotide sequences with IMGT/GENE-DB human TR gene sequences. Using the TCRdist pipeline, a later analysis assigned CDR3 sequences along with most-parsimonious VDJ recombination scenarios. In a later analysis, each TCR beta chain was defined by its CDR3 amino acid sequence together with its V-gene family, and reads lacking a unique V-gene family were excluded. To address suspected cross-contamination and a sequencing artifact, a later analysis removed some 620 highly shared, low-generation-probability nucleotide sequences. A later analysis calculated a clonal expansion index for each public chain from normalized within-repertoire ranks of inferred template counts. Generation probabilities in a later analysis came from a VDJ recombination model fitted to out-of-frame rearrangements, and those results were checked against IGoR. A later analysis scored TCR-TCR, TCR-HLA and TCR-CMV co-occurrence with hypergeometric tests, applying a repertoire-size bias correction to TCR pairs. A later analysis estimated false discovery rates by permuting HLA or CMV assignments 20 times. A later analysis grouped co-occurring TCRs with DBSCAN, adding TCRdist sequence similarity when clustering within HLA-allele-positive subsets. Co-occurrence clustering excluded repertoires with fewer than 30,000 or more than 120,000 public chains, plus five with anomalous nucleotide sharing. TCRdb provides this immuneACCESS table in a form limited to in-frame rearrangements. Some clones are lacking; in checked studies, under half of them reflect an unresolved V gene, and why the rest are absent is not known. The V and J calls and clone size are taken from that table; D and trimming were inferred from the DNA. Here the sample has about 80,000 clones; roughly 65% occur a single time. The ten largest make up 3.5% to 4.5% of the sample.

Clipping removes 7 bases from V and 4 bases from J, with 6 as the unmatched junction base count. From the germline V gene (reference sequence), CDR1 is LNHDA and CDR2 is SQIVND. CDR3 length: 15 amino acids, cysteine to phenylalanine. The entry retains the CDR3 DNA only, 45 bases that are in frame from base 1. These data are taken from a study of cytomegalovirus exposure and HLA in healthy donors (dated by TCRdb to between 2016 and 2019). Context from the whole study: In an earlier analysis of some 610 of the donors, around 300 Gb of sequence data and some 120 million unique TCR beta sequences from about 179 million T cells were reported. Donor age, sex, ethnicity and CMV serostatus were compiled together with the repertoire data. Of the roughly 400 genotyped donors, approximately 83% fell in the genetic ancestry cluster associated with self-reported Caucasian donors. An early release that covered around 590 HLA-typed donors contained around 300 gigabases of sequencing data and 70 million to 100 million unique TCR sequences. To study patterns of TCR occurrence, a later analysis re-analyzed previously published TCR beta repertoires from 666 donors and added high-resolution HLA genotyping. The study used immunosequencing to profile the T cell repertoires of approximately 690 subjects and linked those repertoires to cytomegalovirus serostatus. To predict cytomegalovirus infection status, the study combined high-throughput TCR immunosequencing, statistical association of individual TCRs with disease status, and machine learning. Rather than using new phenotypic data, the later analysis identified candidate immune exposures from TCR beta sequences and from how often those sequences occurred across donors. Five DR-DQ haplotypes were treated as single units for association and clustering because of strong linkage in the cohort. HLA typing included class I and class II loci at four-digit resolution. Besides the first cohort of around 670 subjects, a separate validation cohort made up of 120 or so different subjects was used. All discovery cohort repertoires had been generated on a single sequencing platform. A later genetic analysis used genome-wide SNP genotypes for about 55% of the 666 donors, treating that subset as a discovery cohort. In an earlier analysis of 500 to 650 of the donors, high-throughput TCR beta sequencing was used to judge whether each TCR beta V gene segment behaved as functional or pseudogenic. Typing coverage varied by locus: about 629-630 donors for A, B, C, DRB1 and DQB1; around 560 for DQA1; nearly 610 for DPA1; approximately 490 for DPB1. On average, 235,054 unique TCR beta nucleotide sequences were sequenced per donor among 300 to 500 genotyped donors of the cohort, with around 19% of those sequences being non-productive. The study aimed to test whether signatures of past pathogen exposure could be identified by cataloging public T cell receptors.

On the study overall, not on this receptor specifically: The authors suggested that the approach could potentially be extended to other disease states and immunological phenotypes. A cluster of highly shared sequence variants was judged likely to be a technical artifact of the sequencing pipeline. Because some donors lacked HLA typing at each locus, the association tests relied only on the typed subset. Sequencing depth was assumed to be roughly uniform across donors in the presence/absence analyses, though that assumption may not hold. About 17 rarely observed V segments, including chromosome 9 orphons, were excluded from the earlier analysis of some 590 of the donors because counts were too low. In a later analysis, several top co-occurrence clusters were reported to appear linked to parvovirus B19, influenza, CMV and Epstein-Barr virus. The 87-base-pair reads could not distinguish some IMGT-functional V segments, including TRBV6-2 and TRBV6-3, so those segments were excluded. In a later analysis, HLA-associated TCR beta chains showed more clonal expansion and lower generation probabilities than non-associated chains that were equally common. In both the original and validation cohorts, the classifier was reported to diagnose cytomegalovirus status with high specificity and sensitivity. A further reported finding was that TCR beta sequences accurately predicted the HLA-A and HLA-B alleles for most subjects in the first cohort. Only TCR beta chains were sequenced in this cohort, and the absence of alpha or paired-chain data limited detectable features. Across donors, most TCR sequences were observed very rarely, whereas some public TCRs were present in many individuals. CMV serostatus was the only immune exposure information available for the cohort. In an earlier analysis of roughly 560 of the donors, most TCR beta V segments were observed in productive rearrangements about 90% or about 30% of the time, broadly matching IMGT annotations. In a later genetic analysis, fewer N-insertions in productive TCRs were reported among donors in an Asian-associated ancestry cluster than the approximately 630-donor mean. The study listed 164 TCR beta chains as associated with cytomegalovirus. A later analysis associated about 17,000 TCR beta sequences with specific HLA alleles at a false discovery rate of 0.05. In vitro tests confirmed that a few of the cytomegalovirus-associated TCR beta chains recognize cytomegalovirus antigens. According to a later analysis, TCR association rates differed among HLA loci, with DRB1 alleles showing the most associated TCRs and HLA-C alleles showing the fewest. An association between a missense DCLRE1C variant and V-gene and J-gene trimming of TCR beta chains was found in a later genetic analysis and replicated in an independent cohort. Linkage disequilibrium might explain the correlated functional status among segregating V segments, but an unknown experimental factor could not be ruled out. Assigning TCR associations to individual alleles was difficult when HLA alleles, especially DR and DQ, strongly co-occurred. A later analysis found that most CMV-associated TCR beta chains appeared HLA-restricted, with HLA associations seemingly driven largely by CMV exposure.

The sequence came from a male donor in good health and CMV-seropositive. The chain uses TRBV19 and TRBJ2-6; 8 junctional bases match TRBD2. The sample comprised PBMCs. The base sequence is TGTGCCAGTACCTTGGGCGGGAGGGGGGCCAACGTCCTGACTTTC. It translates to CASTLGGRGANVLTF.